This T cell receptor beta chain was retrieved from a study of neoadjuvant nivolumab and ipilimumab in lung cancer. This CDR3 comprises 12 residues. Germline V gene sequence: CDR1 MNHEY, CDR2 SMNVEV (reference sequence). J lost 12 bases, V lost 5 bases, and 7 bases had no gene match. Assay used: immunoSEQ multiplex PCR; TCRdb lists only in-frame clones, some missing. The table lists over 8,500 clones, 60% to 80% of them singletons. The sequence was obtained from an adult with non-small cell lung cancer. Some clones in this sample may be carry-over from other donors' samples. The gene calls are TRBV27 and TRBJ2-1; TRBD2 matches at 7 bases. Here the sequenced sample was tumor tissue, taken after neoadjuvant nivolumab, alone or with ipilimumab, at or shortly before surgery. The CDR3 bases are TGTGCCAGCAGTCTTCCGAGCGGGGTGCAGTTCTTC. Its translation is CASSLPSGVQFF.